This T cell receptor beta chain was recovered during a study of T cell responses to AZD1222 COVID-19 vaccine. The protocol was immunoSEQ multiplex PCR, while the TCRdb copy is restricted to in-frame clones and leaves out a portion. The sample gives 98,000 or so clones, around 83% of which show up once; 3% to 4% is in the top ten. Study results and caveats: Nearly half of spike-specific TCRs reportedly target unmutated variant regions. The study sampled repertoires only after the peak T cell response.

Concerning this clone: Antigen specificity is unknown.

The CDR3 is 11 amino acids. The V end lost 3 bases, the J end lost 7 bases, and 6 bases lay between the germline ends. Sequenced here: peripheral blood, sampled on day 0 of AZD1222 vaccination. The V gene is TRBV12-3 or TRBV12-4, the J gene TRBJ1-2; D unclear. The source of this sequence is an adult in good health. CDR3: CASSFAGGYTF. CDR3 nucleotide sequence: TGTGCCAGCAGTTTTGCCGGTGGCTACACCTTC.